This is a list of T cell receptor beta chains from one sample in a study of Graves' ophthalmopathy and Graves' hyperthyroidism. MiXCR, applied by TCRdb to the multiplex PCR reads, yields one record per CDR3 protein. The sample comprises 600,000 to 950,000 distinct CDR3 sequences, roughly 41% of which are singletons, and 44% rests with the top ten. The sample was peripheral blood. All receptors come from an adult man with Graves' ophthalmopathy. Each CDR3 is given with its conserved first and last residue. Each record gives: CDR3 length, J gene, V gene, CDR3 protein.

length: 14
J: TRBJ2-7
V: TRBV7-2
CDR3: CASSLRGPPYEQYF

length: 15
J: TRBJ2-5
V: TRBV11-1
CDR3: CASSPITGGLETQYF

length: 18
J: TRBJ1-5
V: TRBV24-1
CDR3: CATSDPGTVVLSNQPQHF

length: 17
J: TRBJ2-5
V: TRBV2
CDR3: CATSEDPTSGEAETQYF

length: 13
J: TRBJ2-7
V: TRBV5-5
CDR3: CASSVTASYEQYF

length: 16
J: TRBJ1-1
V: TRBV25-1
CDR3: CASSYSRDREGTEAFF

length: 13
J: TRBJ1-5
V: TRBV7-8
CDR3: CASSLLRNQPQHF

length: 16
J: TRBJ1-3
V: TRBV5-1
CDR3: CASRPMGGTSGNTIYF

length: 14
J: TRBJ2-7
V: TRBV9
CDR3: CASSEDLVRNEQYF

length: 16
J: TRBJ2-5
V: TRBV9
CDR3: CASSQESGEIEETQYF

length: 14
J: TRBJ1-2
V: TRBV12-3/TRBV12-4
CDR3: CASSQTPGQRGYTF

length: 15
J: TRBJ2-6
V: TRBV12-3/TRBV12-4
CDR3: CASSAIISGANVLTF

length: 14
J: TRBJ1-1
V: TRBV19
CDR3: CASTSGRMNTEAFF

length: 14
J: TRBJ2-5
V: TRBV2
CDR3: CASSADTYQETQYF

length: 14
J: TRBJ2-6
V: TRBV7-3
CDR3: CASSVSGGGNVLTF

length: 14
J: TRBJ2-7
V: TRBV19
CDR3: CASSIQGSSYEQYF

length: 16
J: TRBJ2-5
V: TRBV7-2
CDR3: CASSQAGARDSETQYF

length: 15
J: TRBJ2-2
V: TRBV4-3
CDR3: CASSQESLATRELFF

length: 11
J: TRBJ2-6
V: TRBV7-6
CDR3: CASSKGYVLTF

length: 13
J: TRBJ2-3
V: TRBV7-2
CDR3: CASSAGLTDTQYF

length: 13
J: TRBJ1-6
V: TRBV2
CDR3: CASGGRLDSPLHF

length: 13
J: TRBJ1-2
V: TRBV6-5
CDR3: CASSRTGEYGYTF

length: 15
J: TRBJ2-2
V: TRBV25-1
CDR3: CASGREGGGTGELFF

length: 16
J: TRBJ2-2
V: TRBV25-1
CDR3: CASSFPIGTYTGELFF

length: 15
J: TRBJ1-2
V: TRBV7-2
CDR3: CASSLGDGFVYGYTF

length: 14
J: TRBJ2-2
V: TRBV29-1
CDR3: CSAADRVYTGELFF

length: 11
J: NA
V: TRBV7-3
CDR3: CAIRSGETQYF

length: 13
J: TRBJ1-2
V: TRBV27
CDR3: CASSSFQDYGYTF